This T cell receptor beta chain comes out of a study of cytomegalovirus exposure and HLA in healthy donors. Points from the study as a whole: Within the data, a cluster of highly shared sequence variants was likely a sequencing artifact. Associated with cytomegalovirus, according to the listing, were 150 to 200 TCR beta chains. In a later analysis, an Asian-associated ancestry cluster reportedly showed fewer N-insertions than the roughly 730-donor mean.

This CDR3 has 16 residues. V lost 0 bases, J lost 2 bases, and 15 bases lay in between. CDR1 is SGHDT and CDR2 is YYEEEE in the germline V gene. In its sample, this clone was seen a few times. The antigen is not known. PCR employed 60 Vbeta and 13 Jbeta primers. In the original analysis: Counted up in a later analysis, unique TCR beta chains came to some 75 million, with around 10 million shared. Data came from immunoSEQ multiplex PCR; TCRdb stores just in-frame clones and leaves some out. Clone size and the V and J calls come from that table; the DNA yielded D and trimming. The sample shows approximately 130,000 clones, nearly 80% of them seen only once.

Sequenced material: PBMCs. The TCR sequence derives from a male donor in good health and CMV-seronegative. This rearrangement joins TRBV5-6 to TRBJ2-7; maybe TRBD2 (5 bases). This CDR3 reads CASSLGPRGSPYEQYF. CDR3 nucleotides: TGTGCCAGCAGCTTGGGTCCCCGGGGTTCCCCCTACGAGCAGTACTTC.